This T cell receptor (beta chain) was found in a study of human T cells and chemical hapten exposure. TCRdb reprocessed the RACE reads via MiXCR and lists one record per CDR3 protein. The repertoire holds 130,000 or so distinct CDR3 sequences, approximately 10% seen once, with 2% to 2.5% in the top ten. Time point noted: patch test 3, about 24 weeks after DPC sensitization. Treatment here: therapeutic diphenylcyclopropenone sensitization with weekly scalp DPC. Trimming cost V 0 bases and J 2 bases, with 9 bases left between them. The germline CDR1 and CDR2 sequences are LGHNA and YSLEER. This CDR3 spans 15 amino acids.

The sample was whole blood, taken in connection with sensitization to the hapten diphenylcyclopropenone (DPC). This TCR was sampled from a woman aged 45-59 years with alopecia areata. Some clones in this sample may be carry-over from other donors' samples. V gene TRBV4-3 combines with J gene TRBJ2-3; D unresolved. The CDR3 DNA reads TGCGCCAGCAGCCAAGATCAGCGCCCCACAGATACGCAGTATTTT. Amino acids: CASSQDQRPTDTQYF.